Here is one T cell receptor (beta chain) with its context. This entry is derived from a study of blood T cell repertoires in COVID-19. The CDR3 is 14 residues long. V dropped 5 bases and J dropped 3; count of bases not matched to a gene: 6. Germline values: CDR1 LNHDA, CDR2 SQIVND (reference sequence). Here immunoSEQ multiplex PCR was the method, and the copy in TCRdb shows in-frame clones only, minus some. The table has about 86,000 clones, around four fifths seen once. This chain uses TRBV19 with TRBJ1-2; 7 bases fit TRBD1. Sequencing was carried out using peripheral blood. The sequence derives from a man aged 50 or older with acute or convalescent COVID-19. The CDR3 loop is CASSRDREDYGYTF. The DNA for the CDR3 is TGTGCCAGTAGTCGTGACAGGGAGGACTATGGCTACACCTTC.